This is a list of T cell receptor beta chains from one sample in a study of T cells in Graves' hyperthyroidism and ophthalmopathy. TCRdb called the multiplex PCR reads again in MiXCR, with one record for every CDR3 protein. This table holds approximately 700,000 distinct CDR3 sequences, about 15% found once. The sequenced sample was blood. These TCRs come from a man between 18 and 29 years old with Graves' hyperthyroidism. Each CDR3 is given with its conserved first and last residue. Each record gives: D gene, J gene, clone size, V gene, CDR3 protein, CDR3 DNA. D genes are given only for firm matches. Not every row has a clone size; where given, it reads once, few, many or a size class.

-,TRBJ2-5,few,TRBV19,CASSMLGRQETQYF,TGTGCCAGTAGTATGTTAGGGCGACAAGAGACCCAGTACTTC
TRBD2,TRBJ2-7,few,TRBV7-3,CASSWHGGSPNEQYF,TGTGCCAGCAGCTGGCACGGCGGGAGCCCGAACGAGCAGTACTTC
TRBD2,TRBJ2-7,many,TRBV10-3,CAISQAGGNSYEQYF,TGTGCCATCAGCCAAGCGGGAGGAAACTCCTACGAGCAGTACTTC
-,TRBJ2-7,many,TRBV28,CASSLSVNEQYF,TGTGCCAGCAGTTTATCCGTAAATGAGCAGTACTTC
-,TRBJ1-5,-,TRBV24-1,CATSAEGSNQPQHF,TGTGCCACCAGTGCCGAGGGCAGCAATCAGCCCCAGCATTTT
-,TRBJ2-7,few,TRBV4-3,CASSHLPNSGRPYEQYF,TGCGCCAGCAGCCACCTACCAAATTCGGGACGGCCCTACGAGCAGTACTTC
-,TRBJ2-7,few,TRBV30,CAWAEGPYEQYF,TGTGCCTGGGCCGAGGGGCCCTACGAGCAGTACTTC
TRBD2,TRBJ2-7,-,TRBV6-1,CASSELAGAGEQYF,TGTGCCAGCAGTGAGCTAGCGGGAGCGGGAGAGCAGTACTTC
TRBD2,TRBJ2-7,few,TRBV5-1,CASSLVGREGDEQYF,TGCGCCAGCAGCTTGGTAGGGCGGGAGGGAGACGAGCAGTACTTC
-,TRBJ2-3,-,TRBV7-2,CASSLDAGFTDTQYF,TGTGCCAGCAGCTTAGACGCGGGATTCACAGATACGCAGTATTTT
TRBD2,TRBJ2-5,many,TRBV20-1,CSAPERAGGTQETQYF,TGCAGTGCTCCGGAGAGGGCGGGAGGGACACAAGAGACCCAGTACTTC
TRBD2,TRBJ2-4,-,TRBV7-8,CASSFGGWAKNIRYF,TGTGCCAGCAGCTTCGGGGGGTGGGCCAAAAACATTCGGTACTTC
-,TRBJ1-5,many,TRBV2,CASTREQGGNQPQHF,TGTGCCAGCACTAGGGAACAGGGAGGCAATCAGCCCCAGCATTTT
-,TRBJ1-1,-,TRBV7-9,CASSPPEVRDREAFF,TGTGCCAGCAGCCCACCCGAAGTCAGAGACCGCGAAGCTTTCTTT
-,TRBJ2-1,few,TRBV29-1,CSVEGKAFNEQFF,TGCAGCGTTGAAGGGAAGGCATTCAATGAGCAGTTCTTC
-,TRBJ1-1,-,TRBV6-2/TRBV6-3,CASSDLGGQGFAFF,TGTGCCAGCAGTGACCTAGGAGGGCAGGGTTTTGCTTTCTTT
-,TRBJ1-1,many,TRBV28,CASTTLGGNTEAFF,TGTGCCAGCACCACCCTAGGAGGGAACACTGAAGCTTTCTTT
TRBD1,TRBJ1-6,few,TRBV20-1,CSARRQGVSPLHF,TGCAGTGCTAGAAGACAGGGGGTCTCACCCCTCCACTTT
-,TRBJ2-7,-,TRBV9,CASSVGPIYEQYF,TGTGCCAGCAGCGTAGGCCCAATCTACGAGCAGTACTTC
-,TRBJ1-1,-,TRBV5-1,CASSGGGRGTEAFF,TGCGCCAGCAGCGGGGGAGGGCGGGGCACTGAAGCTTTCTTT
-,TRBJ2-5,many,TRBV7-3,CASSLQGSKTQYF,TGTGCCAGCAGCCTTCAGGGGTCCAAGACCCAGTACTTC
TRBD2,TRBJ2-7,many,TRBV12-3/TRBV12-4,CASSLGGRGYEQYF,TGTGCCAGCAGTTTAGGCGGGAGAGGCTACGAGCAGTACTTC
TRBD1,TRBJ2-7,-,TRBV7-3,CASSPSPGQGFNERYF,TGTGCCAGCAGCCCATCTCCGGGACAGGGGTTCAACGAGCGGTACTTC
-,TRBJ2-7,-,TRBV29-1,CSVRGEGDRVVHYEQYF,TGCAGCGTTAGGGGGGAAGGAGACAGGGTCGTTCACTACGAGCAGTACTTC
-,TRBJ2-5,-,TRBV7-7,CASSPGQGGQETQYF,TGTGCCAGCAGCCCCGGACAGGGAGGGCAAGAGACCCAGTACTTC
TRBD2,TRBJ2-2,many,TRBV7-8,CASTLLAGGNTGELFF,TGTGCCAGCACCCTGCTAGCGGGGGGGAACACCGGGGAGCTGTTTTTT
TRBD2,TRBJ2-1,many,TRBV14,CASSPLAGAPYNEQFF,TGTGCCAGCAGTCCTCTAGCGGGAGCCCCCTACAATGAGCAGTTCTTC
TRBD2,TRBJ2-5,many,TRBV7-2,CASSLGLAGGGETQYF,TGTGCCAGCAGTTTGGGACTAGCGGGAGGAGGGGAGACCCAGTACTTC
-,TRBJ2-3,many,TRBV27,CASSMNTDTQYF,TGTGCCAGCAGTATGAACACAGATACGCAGTATTTT
TRBD2,TRBJ2-7,many,TRBV5-1,CASSPRTRDDEQYF,TGCGCCAGCAGCCCTAGGACTAGGGACGACGAGCAGTACTTC
TRBD2,TRBJ2-7,-,TRBV27,CASSSRLAGPSSYEQYF,TGTGCCAGCAGTTCGCGACTAGCGGGTCCGAGCTCCTACGAGCAGTACTTC
-,TRBJ2-1,many,TRBV11-2,CASSLAGTYYNEQFF,TGTGCCAGCAGCCTGGCGGGAACGTACTACAATGAGCAGTTCTTC
-,TRBJ2-1,many,TRBV7-3,CASSLMSGPYNEQFF,TGTGCCAGCAGCTTAATGAGCGGTCCCTACAATGAGCAGTTCTTC
TRBD1,TRBJ1-1,-,TRBV4-3,CASSQVDRVNEAFF,TGCGCCAGCAGCCAAGTTGACAGGGTAAATGAAGCTTTCTTT
TRBD2,TRBJ2-1,few,TRBV19,CASKTAGGSSYYNEQFF,TGTGCCAGTAAAACAGCGGGAGGGTCTTCGTATTACAATGAGCAGTTCTTC
-,TRBJ2-3,many,TRBV18,CASSPGGSTDTQYF,TGTGCCAGCTCACCAGGCGGTAGCACAGATACGCAGTATTTT
-,TRBJ1-5,-,TRBV5-1,CASSPGADPNQPQHF,TGCGCCAGCAGCCCCGGGGCGGACCCCAATCAGCCCCAGCATTTT
-,TRBJ1-4,few,TRBV11-2,CASSRRGYEKLFF,TGTGCCAGCAGCAGGAGGGGGTACGAAAAACTGTTTTTT
-,TRBJ1-2,few,TRBV7-2,CASSSQSSGYGYTF,TGTGCCAGCAGCTCCCAGTCATCGGGCTATGGCTACACCTTC
-,TRBJ2-2,-,TRBV20-1,CSARDWGNTGELFF,TGCAGTGCTAGAGATTGGGGTAACACCGGGGAGCTGTTTTTT
-,TRBJ2-2,many,TRBV18,CASSPLSDSNTGELFF,TGTGCCAGCTCACCACTGTCCGACTCGAACACCGGGGAGCTGTTTTTT
-,TRBJ1-6,-,TRBV7-6,CASSLAVVASPLHF,TGTGCCAGCAGCTTAGCGGTCGTGGCCTCACCCCTCCACTTT
TRBD2,TRBJ2-1,-,TRBV12-3/TRBV12-4,CASMLAGVYNEQFF,TGTGCCAGTATGCTAGCGGGAGTCTACAATGAGCAGTTCTTC
-,TRBJ1-1,-,TRBV4-1,CASSTPLGLDEAFF,TGCGCCAGCAGCACCCCACTGGGGCTCGATGAAGCTTTCTTT